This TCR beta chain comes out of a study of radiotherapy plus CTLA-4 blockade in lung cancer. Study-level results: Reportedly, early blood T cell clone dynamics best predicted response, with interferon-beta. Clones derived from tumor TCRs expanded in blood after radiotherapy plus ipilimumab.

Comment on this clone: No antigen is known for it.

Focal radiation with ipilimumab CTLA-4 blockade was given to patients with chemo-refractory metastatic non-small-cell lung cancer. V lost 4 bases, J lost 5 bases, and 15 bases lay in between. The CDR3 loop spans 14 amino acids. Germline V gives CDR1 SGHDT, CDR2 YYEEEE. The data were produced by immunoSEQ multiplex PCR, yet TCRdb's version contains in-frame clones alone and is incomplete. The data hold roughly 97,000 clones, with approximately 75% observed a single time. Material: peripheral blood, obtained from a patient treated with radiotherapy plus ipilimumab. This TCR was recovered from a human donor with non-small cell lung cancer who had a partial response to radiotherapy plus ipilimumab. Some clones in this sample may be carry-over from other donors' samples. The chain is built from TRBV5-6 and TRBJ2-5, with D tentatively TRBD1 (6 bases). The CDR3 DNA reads TGTGCCAGCAGCCTGAGTGGGGGCGTGGAGACCCAGTACTTC. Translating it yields CASSLSGGVETQYF.